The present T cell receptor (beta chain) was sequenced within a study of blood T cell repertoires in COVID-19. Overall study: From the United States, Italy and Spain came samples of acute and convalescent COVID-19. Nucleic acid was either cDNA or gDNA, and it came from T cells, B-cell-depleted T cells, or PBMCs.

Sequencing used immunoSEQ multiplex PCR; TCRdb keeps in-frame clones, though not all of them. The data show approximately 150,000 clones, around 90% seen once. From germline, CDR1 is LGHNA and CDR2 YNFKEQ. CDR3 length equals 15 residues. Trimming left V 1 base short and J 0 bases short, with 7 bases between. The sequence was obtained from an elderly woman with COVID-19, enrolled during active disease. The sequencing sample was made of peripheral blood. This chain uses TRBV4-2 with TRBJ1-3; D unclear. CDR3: CASSQVSISGNTIYF. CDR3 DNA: TGTGCCAGCAGCCAAGTTAGTATCTCTGGAAACACCATATATTTT.